A single sample gave rise to the 2 T cell receptor beta chains below, sequenced in a study of control samples from healthy donors and cancer patients. Profiling relied on immunoSEQ multiplex PCR, and the TCRdb table lists in-frame clones only, not all of them. The sample records around 100,000 clones, roughly 92% being singletons. Sequences were obtained from blood. Receptor source: a human donor in good health. The donor label of this sample is uncertain.

This clone occurred once. The J gene is TRBJ1-2, the V gene TRBV4-3; tentatively, D is TRBD1 (6 bases). The CDR3 has 14 amino acids. V was trimmed by 0 bases and J by 6 bases, leaving 11 bases between them. Germline assignment: CDR1 LGHNA and CDR2 YSLEER. In nucleotides, the CDR3 is TGCGCCAGCAGCCAAGACAGGGGATCTAATGGCTACACCTTC. Translation: CASSQDRGSNGYTF.

The rearrangement links TRBV12-5 to TRBJ1-5, with TRBD1 as a possible D gene (5 bases). The CDR3 covers 17 residues. V was cut by 2 bases and J by 5 bases, with 19 bases left in between. Looked up from germline, CDR1 is LGHNT and CDR2 is FRNRAP. This chain's CDR3 is CASGLSLSGNLDQPQHF. For the CDR3, the DNA is TGTGCTAGTGGTTTGTCCCTTTCAGGGAATTTGGATCAGCCCCAGCATTTT.